The T cell receptor beta chain under discussion was sequenced for a study of T-cell reconstitution after alpha-beta-depleted transplantation in children. This clonotype was seen ten or more times. As it was prepared, the TCRbeta library received unique molecular identifiers. TCRdb independently ran MiXCR on the PCR reads; one entry per CDR3 protein. The profile shows about 20,000 distinct CDR3 sequences, over 10% of them singletons. V was pared by 7 bases and J by 0 bases, with 11 bases between. The CDR3 covers 14 residues. CDR1 MNHEY and CDR2 SVGEGT come from the germline V gene. Source: PBMCs, mostly from graft donor cells, taken 60 days after TCRalphabeta/CD19-depleted stem cell transplant. This sequence originates from a female patient aged 2-10 years who had a stem cell transplant for congenital amegakaryocytic thrombocytopenia, so the T cells may come from the graft donor. V and J are TRBV6-2 or TRBV6-3 and TRBJ2-3, with D perhaps TRBD2 (6 bases). The CDR3 protein is CASIRDSSTDTQYF. CDR3 in DNA: TGTGCCAGCATTCGGGACTCTAGCACAGATACGCAGTATTTT.